This T cell receptor (beta chain) was sequenced in a study of blood T cell repertoires in COVID-19. Study context: Acute and convalescent COVID-19 specimens originated in the United States, Italy and Spain. From T cells, B-cell-depleted T cells, or PBMCs came the material, which was cDNA or gDNA.

This CDR3 has 17 amino acids. Germline V gene sequence: CDR1 MDHEN, CDR2 SYDVKM. The J segment lost 4 bases and the V segment lost 2 bases, leaving 8 bases of the junction unmatched. Per the original data handling: Reference gene primer amplification in the assay estimated nucleated cell counts. Measured with immunoSEQ multiplex PCR; TCRdb has only the in-frame clones, and not every one. From that table come the V and J calls and clone size; the DNA was used to work out D and trimming. Of hundreds of thousands of clones listed, about four fifths are singletons. The genes are TRBV28 and TRBJ1-3; the match to TRBD1 covers 10 bases. The sample was peripheral blood. The TCR comes from a woman of 80 years or more with acute or convalescent COVID-19. The CDR3 DNA is TGTGCCAGCAGTTTAACCCGGGACAGGGGAGCAGGAAACACCATATATTTT. Amino acids: CASSLTRDRGAGNTIYF. The full variable domain, with the rest looked up from reference TRBV28 and TRBJ1-3, is DVKVTQSSRYLVKRTGEKVFLECVQDMDHENMFWYRQDPGLGLRLIYFSYDVKMKEKGDIPEGYSVSREKKERFSLILESASTNQTSMYLCASSLTRDRGAGNTIYFGEGSWLTVV.